Given below is one TCR beta chain in context. As yet, its antigen is unknown. The sample belongs to a study of cytomegalovirus exposure and HLA in healthy donors. Overall study findings and caveats: Data from an earlier analysis indicated that most TCR beta V segments were productive either about 90% or about 30% of the time. Exclusion as indistinguishable affected some V segments, including TRBV6-2 and TRBV6-3. Most CMV-associated TCR beta chains appeared HLA-restricted in a later analysis.

V trimming: 5 bases; J trimming: 6 bases; junction bases outside the gene matches: 6. Germline values: CDR1 KGHSH, CDR2 LQKENI. This CDR3 region has 15 residues. The study ran its PCR with 60 Vbeta and 13 Jbeta primers. Repertoires were generated with immunoSEQ multiplex PCR, while TCRdb's copy carries only in-frame clones and drops some. The table has 120,000 or so clones, over 75% seen once. Each donor was nominally healthy when sampled (though unrecorded immune exposures were likely). The rearrangement links TRBV18 to TRBJ1-5, with 11 bases aligning to TRBD1. Specimen: PBMCs. The TCR was taken from a woman between 18 and 29 years old in good health and CMV-seronegative. CDR3 DNA: TGTGCCAGCTCATCGGACAGGGGGCTAGGTCAGCCCCAGCATTTT. This translates into CASSSDRGLGQPQHF.